This entry lists 29 T cell receptor beta chains sequenced from one sample in a study of T cells in Graves' hyperthyroidism and ophthalmopathy. It was RNA transcripts that yielded the amplified TCR beta CDR3 regions. First-round RT-PCR with HTBI primers amplified the TCR CDR3 region. TCRdb independently ran MiXCR on the multiplex PCR reads; one entry per CDR3 protein. The data contain about 640,000 distinct CDR3 sequences, roughly 20% of them singletons. The sequenced material came from blood. The origin of the receptors is a man aged 25-45 years with Graves' ophthalmopathy.

The table lists this clonotype with a few counts. This chain connects TRBV9 to TRBJ2-1, with D perhaps TRBD2 (6 bases). V was cut by 5 bases and J by 6 bases, with 24 bases left in between. The CDR3 covers 17 residues. Germline V gene lookup returns CDR1 SGDLS and CDR2 YYNGEE. This chain's CDR3 is CASSDRVAVLNPNEQFF. For the CDR3, the DNA is TGTGCCAGCAGTGACCGGGTAGCGGTCCTAAACCCCAATGAGCAGTTCTTC.

The rearrangement uses TRBV29-1 and TRBJ2-7; 7 positions agree with TRBD2. The CDR3 runs to 19 residues. Germline values: CDR1 SQVTM, CDR2 ANQGSEA. This CDR3 reads CRDPCRLGAGRREAYEQYF. The DNA of the CDR3 is TGCAGGGACCCCTGTCGGTTAGGAGCGGGACGCCGTGAGGCCTACGAGCAGTACTTC.

The rearrangement joins TRBV3-1 to TRBJ1-3; 7 nucleotides align to TRBD1. The CDR3 runs to 16 residues. Germline V CDR1 and CDR2: LGHDT, YNNKEL (reference sequence). The V and J ends lost 5 bases and 2 bases, in that order; junction bases with no gene match: 9. CDR3 nucleotide sequence: TGTGCCAGCAGCGACCAAAGAACAGGGGCTGGAAACACCATATATTTT. Its protein is CASSDQRTGAGNTIYF.

The chain has TRBV25-1 and TRBJ2-5; 7 nucleotides line up with TRBD2. The CDR3 is made up of 15 amino acids. The ends lost 1 base at V and 4 bases at J; junction bases unmatched: 6. Germline values: CDR1 MGHDK, CDR2 SYGVNS. The CDR3 DNA reads TGTGCCAGCAGTGAATGGGGGGGTTTTCCAGAGACCCAGTACTTC. Protein product: CASSEWGGFPETQYF. Drawing the rest from reference TRBV25-1 and TRBJ2-5, the complete variable domain is EADIYQTPRYLVIGTGKKITLECSQTMGHDKMYWYQQDPGMELHLIHYSYGVNSTEKGDLSSESTVSRIRTEHFPLTLESARPSHTSQYLCASSEWGGFPETQYFGPGTRLLVL.

This chain uses TRBV7-3 with TRBJ2-3; either TRBD1 or TRBD2 may supply D (5 bases each). Germline V gene sequence: CDR1 SGHTA, CDR2 FQGTGA. Trimming cost V 5 bases and J 0 bases, with 15 bases left between them. This CDR3 is built from 16 residues. DNA for the CDR3: TGTGCCAGCAGCCCCCGGGGCGCGGCTAGCACAGATACGCAGTATTTT. It translates to CASSPRGAASTDTQYF.

This clonotype was seen only a few times. The rearrangement joins TRBV28 to TRBJ2-2, with D maybe TRBD1 (5 bases). Germline values: CDR1 MDHEN, CDR2 SYDVKM. This CDR3 contains 15 residues. V gave up 4 bases and J gave up 2 bases, with 11 bases separating them. As DNA, the CDR3 is TGTGCCAGCAGTTCCCGGACATATAACACCGGGGAGCTGTTTTTT. Translated, it gives CASSSRTYNTGELFF. The full variable domain, its missing parts supplied by reference TRBV28 and TRBJ2-2, is DVKVTQSSRYLVKRTGEKVFLECVQDMDHENMFWYRQDPGLGLRLIYFSYDVKMKEKGDIPEGYSVSREKKERFSLILESASTNQTSMYLCASSSRTYNTGELFFGEGSRLTVL.

This clonotype came up many times. The rearrangement links TRBV5-1 to TRBJ2-7, with 9 bases aligning to TRBD2. The CDR3 length is 17 residues. CDR1 and CDR2 (germline): SGHRS, YFSETQ. V shed 0 bases and J 3 bases; nucleotides not matched to a gene: 10. The CDR3 sequence: CASSLVGSWTSDYEQYF. In DNA form, the CDR3 reads TGCGCCAGCAGCTTGGTGGGCAGTTGGACTAGCGACTACGAGCAGTACTTC.

The chain carries TRBV28 and TRBJ2-2; no definite D call. This CDR3 has 12 amino acids. Trimming shortened V by 5 bases and J by 7 bases, and 8 bases separated the two germline ends. Germline CDR1 and CDR2: MDHEN and SYDVKM. This CDR3 is CASSPQVGELFF. CDR3 DNA sequence: TGTGCCAGCAGTCCCCAAGTCGGGGAGCTGTTTTTT.

J is TRBJ2-5 and V is TRBV24-1, with 8 bases identical to TRBD1. The J segment lost 4 bases and the V segment lost 1 base, leaving 7 bases of the junction unmatched. The CDR3 covers 16 residues. Germline-derived CDR1 and CDR2 are KGHDR and SFDVKD. The CDR3 bases are TGTGCCACCAGTGATTTCTCCAGGGGGCGGGGAGAGACCCAGTACTTC. Residues: CATSDFSRGRGETQYF.

The genes are TRBV3-1 and TRBJ2-5; D is perhaps TRBD1 (6 bases). Germline lookup yields CDR1 LGHDT and CDR2 YNNKEL (reference sequence). Trimming pared 0 bases from V and 1 base from J, leaving 9 bases between. This CDR3 spans 15 amino acids. CDR3 in DNA: TGTGCCAGCAGCCAAGATCCAGGGGCCCAAGAGACCCAGTACTTC. This codes for CASSQDPGAQETQYF.

This clonotype was picked up many times. The DNA of the CDR3 is TGTGCCAGCAGTGGAGGGAGAGGCACCGGGGAGCTGTTTTTT. Translation: CASSGGRGTGELFF. The rearrangement links TRBV11-2 to TRBJ2-2; the D gene is possibly TRBD2 (6 bases). Germline CDR1 and CDR2: SGHAT and FQNNGV. CDR3 length: 14 residues. The V and J ends lost 6 bases and 4 bases respectively, with 12 bases between them.

Only a few counts were recorded for this clonotype. The gene calls are TRBV27 and TRBJ1-2; D possibly corresponds to TRBD1 (6 bases). V was shortened by 7 bases and J by 4 bases, with 13 bases between the two germline ends. Germline V CDR1 and CDR2: MNHEY, SMNVEV (reference sequence). The CDR3 loop spans 13 amino acids. DNA for the CDR3: TGTGCCAGCAAGGCGACAGGTCTCTATGGCTACACCTTC. It is translated as CASKATGLYGYTF.

In this sample, this clonotype turned up a few times. This chain uses TRBV20-1 with TRBJ2-1; 11 bases fit TRBD2. Germline values: CDR1 DFQATT, CDR2 SNEGSKA (reference sequence). CDR3 length: 15 residues. Trimming took 3 bases from V and 5 from J; bases not matched to a gene: 6. The DNA for the CDR3 is TGCAGTGCTAGGGTGACTAGCGGGAACAACAATGAGCAGTTCTTC. Its translation: CSARVTSGNNNEQFF.

This clonotype came up many times. The chain has TRBV5-1 and TRBJ2-2; D possibly uses TRBD1 or TRBD2 (6 bases each). In germline, CDR1 is SGHRS, CDR2 YFSETQ. Trimming took 4 bases from V and 2 from J, leaving 12 bases between them. This CDR3 is 15 amino acids long. The CDR3 here is CASSGGTLNTGELFF. CDR3 DNA: TGCGCCAGCAGCGGCGGGACACTCAACACCGGGGAGCTGTTTTTT.

The chain carries TRBV6-2 or TRBV6-3 and TRBJ1-3, with D perhaps matching TRBD1 (6 bases). This CDR3 is 12 amino acids long. CDR1 is MNHEY and CDR2 is SVGEGT in the germline V gene. Trimming shortened V by 10 bases and J by 5 bases, and 12 bases separated the two germline ends. CDR3 in amino acids: CATGAERNTIYF. CDR3 DNA: TGTGCCACGGGGGCAGAACGAAACACCATATATTTT.

This clonotype came up many times. The V gene is TRBV20-1, the J gene TRBJ2-3; 8 positions agree with TRBD2. This CDR3 has 13 residues. Trimming at V came to 4 bases and at J to 4 bases, leaving 4 bases not matched to a gene. Germline CDR1 DFQATT, CDR2 SNEGSKA (reference sequence). The chain's CDR3 is CSAKSGSADTQYF. For the CDR3, the DNA is TGCAGTGCTAAGAGCGGGAGCGCAGATACGCAGTATTTT.

This clonotype was seen many times. The chain couples TRBV13 to TRBJ2-5; 7 bases agree with TRBD1. Germline assignment: CDR1 PRHDT and CDR2 FYEKMQ (reference sequence). This CDR3 spans 13 amino acids. Germline trimming cut 5 bases from V and 5 bases from J; bases unmatched to any gene: 5. The CDR3 DNA is TGTGCCAGCAGCCCCAGACAGGGTGAGACCCAGTACTTC. This translates into CASSPRQGETQYF.

This clonotype was seen ten or more times. The V call is TRBV11-2, the J call TRBJ2-5; a weak D match, TRBD2 (6 bases). CDR3 length: 14 amino acids. V was pared by 4 bases and J by 2 bases, with 11 bases between. The germline gives CDR1 SGHAT, CDR2 FQNNGV. In DNA form, the CDR3 reads TGTGCCAGCAGCTCCTGGGACTTACAAGAGACCCAGTACTTC. Its protein is CASSSWDLQETQYF.

Details on this clonotype: Since a much larger clone is just one base distant, this may be a read error. This CDR3 is missing its conserved last phenylalanine or tryptophan, likely due to a read error. The CDR3 DNA is TGTGCCAGCTCACCAGTCCTCCGGACTGAAGCTTTCCTT. Translation gives CASSPVLRTEAFL. The chain employs TRBV18 and TRBJ1-1; no definite D call. Between the trimmed V and J ends, which lost 2 bases and 5 bases, there was a span of 9 bases. The CDR3 is 13 residues long. CDR1 is KGHSH and CDR2 is LQKENI in the germline V gene.

CDR3 in amino acids: CASSHPPADEQYF. CDR3 coding DNA: TGTGCCAGCAGCCACCCGCCAGCGGACGAGCAGTACTTC. V gene TRBV3-1 combines with J gene TRBJ2-7; D perhaps matches TRBD2 (5 bases). V lost 3 bases and J 5 bases, leaving 11 bases between the germline ends. Looked up from germline, CDR1 is LGHDT and CDR2 is YNNKEL (reference sequence). The CDR3 runs 13 residues.

About this clonotype itself: Compared with germline, one end of the junction differs, possibly owing to a read error. The chain carries TRBV5-1 and TRBJ2-1; perhaps TRBD2 as D (6 bases). Germline assignment: CDR1 SGHRS and CDR2 YFSETQ. CDR3 size: 15 residues. The DNA for the CDR3 is TGCACCAGCAGCTTGGTCGGGAGTAAGAACAATGAGCAGTTCTTC. Encoded protein: CTSSLVGSKNNEQFF.

Many counts were recorded for this clonotype. The chain recombines TRBV7-2 with TRBJ2-3; maybe TRBD2 (7 bases). V was pared by 4 bases and J by 5 bases, with 22 bases between. CDR1 is SGHTA, CDR2 FQGNSA, per germline. The length of the CDR3 is 17 residues. CDR3 loop: CASSSHPPGAGEDTQYF. As DNA, the CDR3 is TGTGCCAGCAGCTCTCACCCCCCGGGGGCGGGAGAAGATACGCAGTATTTT.

There are many counts of this clonotype. The chain uses TRBV11-2 and TRBJ2-3; tentative D call: TRBD2 (5 bases). The CDR3 has 18 amino acids. In germline, CDR1 is SGHAT, CDR2 FQNNGV. Trimming stripped 2 bases from V and 1 base from J, with 19 bases between. CDR3 in DNA: TGTGCCAGCAGCTTAAACAAGGGCGGGTACGCCGGCACAGATACGCAGTATTTT. The encoded protein is CASSLNKGGYAGTDTQYF.

V usage is TRBV7-9 and J usage is TRBJ2-1; 8 nucleotides match TRBD2. Trimming at V came to 4 bases and at J to 7 bases, leaving 9 bases not matched to a gene. CDR1 and CDR2 from the germline V gene are SEHNR and FQNEAQ (reference sequence). The CDR3 is 15 amino acids. This CDR3 reads CASSSQREKVNEQFF. The CDR3 DNA sequence: TGTGCCAGCAGCTCCCAGCGGGAGAAGGTGAATGAGCAGTTCTTC. Full variable domain (rest looked up from reference TRBV7-9 and TRBJ2-1): DTGVSQNPRHKITKRGQNVTFRCDPISEHNRLYWYRQTLGQGPEFLTYFQNEAQLEKSRLLSDRFSAERPKGSFSTLEIQRTEQGDSAMYLCASSSQREKVNEQFFGPGTRLTVL.

The gene calls are TRBV7-2 and TRBJ1-1; D unresolved. The germline CDR1 and CDR2 sequences are SGHTA and FQGNSA. The ends were cut back, 6 bases at V and 3 bases at J, with 11 bases in the middle. The CDR3 consists of 13 residues. CDR3 DNA: TGTGCCAGCAGTGGGCGGGAGGACACTGAAGCTTTCTTT. As protein: CASSGREDTEAFF.

This clonotype occurred a few times. The chain combines TRBV5-1 with TRBJ2-1; TRBD2 agrees at 12 bases. The CDR3 loop spans 13 amino acids. J lost 14 bases, V lost 0 bases, and 3 bases had no gene match. Germline loops: CDR1 SGHRS, CDR2 YFSETQ. In DNA, the CDR3 is TGCGCCAGCAGCTTGGCCTCTAGCGGGGGGGAGTTCTTC. This encodes CASSLASSGGEFF.

The chain couples TRBV6-1 to TRBJ1-1, with 8 nucleotides matching TRBD1. J gave up 4 bases and V 11 bases, and 18 bases lay outside the gene matches. CDR1 and CDR2 (germline): MNHNS, SASEGT. The CDR3 runs 16 residues. This CDR3 reads CAAEGPGTGGGTEAFF. The CDR3, as DNA: TGTGCCGCAGAGGGGCCAGGGACAGGAGGGGGCACTGAAGCTTTCTTT.

The chain is built from TRBV7-9 and TRBJ2-7, with no clear D. V lost 0 bases to trimming and J lost 3 bases, with 18 bases between them. Germline CDR1 reads SEHNR; CDR2 reads FQNEAQ (reference sequence). The CDR3 loop spans 17 amino acids. The CDR3 DNA reads as TGTGCCAGCAGCTTAGCTGAGACTTCTCCATCGTACTACGAGCAGTACTTC. Its protein is CASSLAETSPSYYEQYF. Supplemented by reference TRBV7-9 and TRBJ2-7, the full variable domain reads DTGVSQNPRHKITKRGQNVTFRCDPISEHNRLYWYRQTLGQGPEFLTYFQNEAQLEKSRLLSDRFSAERPKGSFSTLEIQRTEQGDSAMYLCASSLAETSPSYYEQYFGPGTRLTVT.

The chain links TRBV7-8 to TRBJ1-3; 9 positions agree with TRBD1. The V gene's germline CDR1 is SGHVS and CDR2 FQNEAQ. The CDR3 loop spans 16 amino acids. Germline trimming cut 1 base from V and 3 bases from J; bases unmatched to any gene: 4. The CDR3 loop reads CASSLGGTGSGNTIYF. In DNA form, the CDR3 reads TGTGCCAGCAGCTTAGGGGGGACAGGGAGTGGAAACACCATATATTTT.